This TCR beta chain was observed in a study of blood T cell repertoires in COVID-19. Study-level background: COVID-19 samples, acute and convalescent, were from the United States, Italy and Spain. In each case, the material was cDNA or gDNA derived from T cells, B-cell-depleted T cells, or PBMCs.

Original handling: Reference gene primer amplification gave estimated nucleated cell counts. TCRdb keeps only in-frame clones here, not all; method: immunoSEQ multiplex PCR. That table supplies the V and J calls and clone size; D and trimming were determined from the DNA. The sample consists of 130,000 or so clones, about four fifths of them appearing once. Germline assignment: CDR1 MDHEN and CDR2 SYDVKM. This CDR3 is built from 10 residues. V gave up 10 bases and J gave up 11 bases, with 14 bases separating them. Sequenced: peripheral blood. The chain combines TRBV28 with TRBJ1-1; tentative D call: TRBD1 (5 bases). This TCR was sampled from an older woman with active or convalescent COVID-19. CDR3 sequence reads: CAIYGGSAFF. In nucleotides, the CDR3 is TGTGCCATATATGGGGGGTCGGCTTTCTTT.